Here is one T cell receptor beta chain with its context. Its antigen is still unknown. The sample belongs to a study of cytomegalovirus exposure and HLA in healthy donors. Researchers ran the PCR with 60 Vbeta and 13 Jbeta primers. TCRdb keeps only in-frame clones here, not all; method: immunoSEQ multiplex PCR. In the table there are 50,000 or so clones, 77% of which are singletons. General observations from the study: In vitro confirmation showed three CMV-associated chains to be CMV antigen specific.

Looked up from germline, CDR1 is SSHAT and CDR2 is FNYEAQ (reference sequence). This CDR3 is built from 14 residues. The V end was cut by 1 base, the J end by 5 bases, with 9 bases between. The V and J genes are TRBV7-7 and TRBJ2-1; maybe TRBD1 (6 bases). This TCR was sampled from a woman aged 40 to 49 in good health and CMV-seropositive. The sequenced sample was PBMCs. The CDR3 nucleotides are TGTGCCAGCAGCTTAGGGGGGCCAGACAATGAGCAGTTCTTC. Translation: CASSLGGPDNEQFF.